These T cell receptor beta chains were read from a single sample in a study of T cell changes during pregnancy in multiple sclerosis. The method was immunoSEQ multiplex PCR; TCRdb's version includes in-frame clones alone and lacks a portion of them. The data show about 51,000 clones, with around 92% seen just once and approximately 0.67% held by the top ten. Source: CD4+ T cells from peripheral blood mononuclear cells, taken in the third trimester of pregnancy. These receptors all come from a female donor with multiple sclerosis, enrolled in a pregnancy study. The CDR3 runs from the conserved cysteine through the conserved F or W. Fields, in order: J gene, clone size, V gene, D gene, CDR3 DNA, CDR3 protein. D genes are given only for firm matches. Clone size, where shown, is once, few, many, or a class for clones that have expanded.

j_gene: TRBJ2-5
abundance: NA
v_gene: TRBV11-2
d_gene: TRBD2
CDR3nt: TGTGCCAGCAGCTCAGTCTGGGGACTAGCGGACAAGACCCAGTACTTC
CDR3aa: CASSSVWGLADKTQYF

j_gene: TRBJ2-6
abundance: NA
v_gene: TRBV5-6
d_gene: TRBD1
CDR3nt: TGTGCCAGCAGCTTGGTACAGGGGTCCTGGGAAACTGGGGCCAACGTCCTGACTTTC
CDR3aa: CASSLVQGSWETGANVLTF

j_gene: TRBJ1-5
abundance: once
v_gene: TRBV28
d_gene: NA
CDR3nt: TGTGCCAGCAGTCCCACCGGTCAGCCCCAGCATTTT
CDR3aa: CASSPTGQPQHF

j_gene: TRBJ2-7
abundance: NA
v_gene: TRBV10-3
d_gene: NA
CDR3nt: TGTGCCACCGGTCAGACCGGGACATCGTCCTACGAGCAGTACTTC
CDR3aa: CATGQTGTSSYEQYF

j_gene: TRBJ1-2
abundance: NA
v_gene: TRBV13
d_gene: NA
CDR3nt: TGTGCCAGCAGCTACGCCTCCCGGGGGGCGCTGAGCTATGGCTACACCTTC
CDR3aa: CASSYASRGALSYGYTF

j_gene: TRBJ2-1
abundance: NA
v_gene: TRBV9
d_gene: TRBD2
CDR3nt: TGTGCCAGCAGCGTAGGTACTAGCGGGAGTAGTGAGCAGTTCTTC
CDR3aa: CASSVGTSGSSEQFF

j_gene: TRBJ2-3
abundance: NA
v_gene: TRBV9
d_gene: NA
CDR3nt: TGTGCCAGCAGCGTGGGGACTCCACCAGATACGCAGTATTTT
CDR3aa: CASSVGTPPDTQYF

j_gene: TRBJ2-3
abundance: NA
v_gene: TRBV15
d_gene: TRBD1
CDR3nt: TGTGCCACCAGCAGAGACCAGGGGGTGGATACGCAGTATTTT
CDR3aa: CATSRDQGVDTQYF

j_gene: TRBJ2-2
abundance: NA
v_gene: TRBV11-2
d_gene: NA
CDR3nt: TGTGCCAGCAGCTTAGGCGTTACCGGGGAGCTGTTTTTT
CDR3aa: CASSLGVTGELFF

j_gene: TRBJ2-7
abundance: NA
v_gene: TRBV5-8
d_gene: TRBD2
CDR3nt: TGTGCCAGCAGCTTGGCTGGCGGGAGGACCTACGAGCAGTACTTC
CDR3aa: CASSLAGGRTYEQYF

j_gene: TRBJ2-3
abundance: NA
v_gene: TRBV7-2
d_gene: NA
CDR3nt: TGTGCCAGCAGCTCCAACGGGATCAGGGATACGCAGTATTTT
CDR3aa: CASSSNGIRDTQYF

j_gene: TRBJ2-5
abundance: few
v_gene: TRBV5-1
d_gene: TRBD1
CDR3nt: TGCGCCAGCAGCATGACAGGGACCAAAGAGACCCAGTACTTC
CDR3aa: CASSMTGTKETQYF

j_gene: TRBJ2-5
abundance: NA
v_gene: TRBV28
d_gene: NA
CDR3nt: TGTGCCAGCAGTTTTGTTCAGGGAAACGGAGAGACCCAGTACTTC
CDR3aa: CASSFVQGNGETQYF

j_gene: TRBJ2-7
abundance: NA
v_gene: TRBV6-1
d_gene: TRBD2
CDR3nt: TGTGCCAGCAGTGAAGCCCTAGCGGGAGGGCCCTACGAGCAGTACTTC
CDR3aa: CASSEALAGGPYEQYF

j_gene: TRBJ2-2
abundance: NA
v_gene: TRBV9
d_gene: NA
CDR3nt: TGTGCCAGCAGCTCCCTCGGGGAGCTGTTTTTT
CDR3aa: CASSSLGELFF

j_gene: TRBJ2-7
abundance: NA
v_gene: TRBV5-1
d_gene: TRBD2
CDR3nt: TGCGCCAGCAGCTTCTTCAGCGGGAGGGATTACGAGCAGTACTTC
CDR3aa: CASSFFSGRDYEQYF

j_gene: TRBJ2-7
abundance: NA
v_gene: TRBV7-2
d_gene: NA
CDR3nt: TGTGCCAGCAGCTTAGGGCAACCAGGGAAGAAGGGGTACGAGCAGTACTTC
CDR3aa: CASSLGQPGKKGYEQYF

j_gene: TRBJ1-1
abundance: NA
v_gene: TRBV28
d_gene: TRBD1
CDR3nt: TGTGCCAGCAGTTCCTCGACAGGGGACGGCACTGAAGCTTTCTTT
CDR3aa: CASSSSTGDGTEAFF

j_gene: TRBJ1-4
abundance: NA
v_gene: TRBV5-4
d_gene: NA
CDR3nt: TGTGCCAGCAGCTATCCCCGCGGCGGAAAACTGTTTTTT
CDR3aa: CASSYPRGGKLFF

j_gene: TRBJ2-1
abundance: NA
v_gene: TRBV28
d_gene: NA
CDR3nt: TGTGCCAGCAGTATAGCCGGGGAGCTCAATGAGCAGTTCTTC
CDR3aa: CASSIAGELNEQFF

j_gene: TRBJ2-2
abundance: once
v_gene: TRBV7-2
d_gene: TRBD1
CDR3nt: TGTGCCAGCAGCCGGGACAGGTGGTACACCGGGGAGCTGTTTTTT
CDR3aa: CASSRDRWYTGELFF

j_gene: TRBJ2-7
abundance: NA
v_gene: TRBV2
d_gene: TRBD2
CDR3nt: TGTGCCAGCAGCACCCCGTCTCTGCGGGAGGTCTTTTGGGAGCAGTACTTC
CDR3aa: CASSTPSLREVFWEQYF

j_gene: TRBJ2-1
abundance: once
v_gene: TRBV7-3
d_gene: NA
CDR3nt: TGTGCCAGCAGCCTGGGAGTGGGGAGGCAGTCCTACAATGAGCAGTTCTTC
CDR3aa: CASSLGVGRQSYNEQFF

j_gene: TRBJ2-3
abundance: NA
v_gene: TRBV29-1
d_gene: TRBD1
CDR3nt: TGCAGCGGTGTTCGACAGGGTCTCACAGATACGCAGTATTTT
CDR3aa: CSGVRQGLTDTQYF

j_gene: TRBJ2-1
abundance: NA
v_gene: TRBV9
d_gene: TRBD2
CDR3nt: TGTGCCAGCAGCGTAGACGGGAGGGTTACCAATGAGCAGTTCTTC
CDR3aa: CASSVDGRVTNEQFF

j_gene: TRBJ2-1
abundance: NA
v_gene: TRBV6-6
d_gene: TRBD2
CDR3nt: TGTGCCAGCAGAGGGACTATCTGGGGTGAGCAGTTCTTC
CDR3aa: CASRGTIWGEQFF

j_gene: TRBJ2-2
abundance: NA
v_gene: TRBV11-3
d_gene: NA
CDR3nt: TGTGCCAGCAGCGATCCTCCGGGACACAGGAACACCGGGGAGCTGTTTTTT
CDR3aa: CASSDPPGHRNTGELFF

j_gene: TRBJ2-5
abundance: NA
v_gene: TRBV15
d_gene: TRBD2
CDR3nt: TGTGCCACCAGCAGAGCCCCAGGACTAGATGCGACCCAGTACTTC
CDR3aa: CATSRAPGLDATQYF

j_gene: TRBJ1-3
abundance: NA
v_gene: TRBV6-5
d_gene: NA
CDR3nt: TGTGCCAGCAGACAAACAGGGTATTCTGGAAACACCATATATTTT
CDR3aa: CASRQTGYSGNTIYF

j_gene: TRBJ2-2
abundance: once
v_gene: TRBV28
d_gene: NA
CDR3nt: TGTGCCAGCGGGTTTCGGGCCCTTCAGGGCACCGGGGAGCTGTTTTTT
CDR3aa: CASGFRALQGTGELFF

j_gene: TRBJ1-1
abundance: NA
v_gene: TRBV2
d_gene: NA
CDR3nt: TGTGCCAGCAGTGAAGAACGGGTCAAGGAGGACACTGAAGCTTTCTTT
CDR3aa: CASSEERVKEDTEAFF

j_gene: TRBJ1-3
abundance: NA
v_gene: TRBV7-2
d_gene: NA
CDR3nt: TGTGCCAGCAGCCTCCAAAGGAGCTCTGGAAACACCATATATTTT
CDR3aa: CASSLQRSSGNTIYF

j_gene: TRBJ2-5
abundance: NA
v_gene: TRBV6-5
d_gene: NA
CDR3nt: TGTGCCAGCAGTTACCGGAGTCGAGAGACCCAGTACTTC
CDR3aa: CASSYRSRETQYF

j_gene: TRBJ2-1
abundance: NA
v_gene: TRBV7-2
d_gene: TRBD1
CDR3nt: TGTGCCAGCAGCCTGCCGACAGGGGGTCTTTTCGATGAGCAGTTCTTC
CDR3aa: CASSLPTGGLFDEQFF

j_gene: TRBJ2-2
abundance: NA
v_gene: TRBV28
d_gene: TRBD2
CDR3nt: TGTGCCAGCTTTCGGACTAGCGGGGGGCTCGGGGGGGAGCTGTTTTTT
CDR3aa: CASFRTSGGLGGELFF

j_gene: TRBJ2-1
abundance: NA
v_gene: TRBV5-1
d_gene: NA
CDR3nt: TGCGCCAGCAGCTTTCCGGGGTCCTCCTACAATGAGCAGTTCTTC
CDR3aa: CASSFPGSSYNEQFF

j_gene: TRBJ2-5
abundance: NA
v_gene: TRBV4-2
d_gene: NA
CDR3nt: TGTGCCAGCAGCCATAGAGCTAGCCAGGAACTGGGAACCCAGTACTTC
CDR3aa: CASSHRASQELGTQYF

j_gene: TRBJ1-4
abundance: NA
v_gene: TRBV10-3
d_gene: NA
CDR3nt: TGTGCCATCAGTGAATTTGGCAGCGCAACTAATGAAAAACTGTTTTTT
CDR3aa: CAISEFGSATNEKLFF

j_gene: TRBJ2-2
abundance: few
v_gene: TRBV27
d_gene: NA
CDR3nt: TGTGCCAGCAGTCCACACGTTCGGGTCGGCGGGGAGCTGTTTTTT
CDR3aa: CASSPHVRVGGELFF

j_gene: TRBJ2-7
abundance: NA
v_gene: TRBV19
d_gene: TRBD2
CDR3nt: TGTGCCAGTAATTCGAGGGAGGGCCCCTACGAGCAGTACTTC
CDR3aa: CASNSREGPYEQYF

j_gene: TRBJ1-1
abundance: NA
v_gene: TRBV4-2
d_gene: NA
CDR3nt: TGTGCCACGCGGGGGGACTTGAACACTGAAGCTTTCTTT
CDR3aa: CATRGDLNTEAFF

j_gene: TRBJ2-2
abundance: once
v_gene: TRBV20-1
d_gene: NA
CDR3nt: TGCAGTGCTAAACGGACCGGGGAGCTGTTTTTT
CDR3aa: CSAKRTGELFF

j_gene: TRBJ2-7
abundance: NA
v_gene: TRBV5-1
d_gene: TRBD2
CDR3nt: TGCGCCAGCAGCGAAACCGGGACTAACTACGAGCAGTACTTC
CDR3aa: CASSETGTNYEQYF

j_gene: TRBJ2-7
abundance: few
v_gene: TRBV6-6
d_gene: TRBD1
CDR3nt: TGTGCCAGCAGTAGCCGACAGGGGCACTCCTACGAGCAGTACTTC
CDR3aa: CASSSRQGHSYEQYF

j_gene: TRBJ1-4
abundance: NA
v_gene: TRBV7-9
d_gene: NA
CDR3nt: TGTGCCAGCAGCTTAGCGTTATCCTCCCGAGACAGCAATGAAAAACTGTTTTTT
CDR3aa: CASSLALSSRDSNEKLFF